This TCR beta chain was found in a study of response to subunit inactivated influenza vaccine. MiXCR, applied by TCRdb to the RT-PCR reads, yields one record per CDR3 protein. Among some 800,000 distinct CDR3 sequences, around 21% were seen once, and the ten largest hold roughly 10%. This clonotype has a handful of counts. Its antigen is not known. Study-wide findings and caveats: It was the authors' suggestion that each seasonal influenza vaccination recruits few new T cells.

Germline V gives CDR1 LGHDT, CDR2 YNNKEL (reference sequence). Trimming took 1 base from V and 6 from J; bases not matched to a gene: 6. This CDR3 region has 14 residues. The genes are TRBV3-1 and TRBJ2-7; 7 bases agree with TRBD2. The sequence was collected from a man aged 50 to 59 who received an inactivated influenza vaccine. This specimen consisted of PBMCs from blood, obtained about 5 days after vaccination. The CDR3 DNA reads TGTGCCAGCAGCCAAGGCGGGGGAACTGGCGAGCAGTACTTC. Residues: CASSQGGGTGEQYF.